These 32 T cell receptor beta chains originate from one sample sequenced in a study of siplizumab effects on memory and regulatory T cells. Here immunoSEQ multiplex PCR was the method, and the copy in TCRdb shows in-frame clones only, minus some. The sample includes tens of thousands of clones, around 90% of them seen just once. The sample was Tregs sorted from blood. These receptors originate from a human donor in good health.

The V and J genes are TRBV2 and TRBJ2-1; D might be TRBD1 (5 bases). In germline, CDR1 is SNHLY, CDR2 FYNNEI. Deletions cut 7 bases from V and 9 bases from J, with 10 bases between. CDR3 length: 11 residues. CDR3 sequence: CASNTGSEQFF. CDR3 nucleotide sequence: TGTGCCAGCAATACAGGCAGTGAGCAGTTCTTC. The entire variable domain, with the rest obtained from reference TRBV2 and TRBJ2-1, is as follows: EPEVTQTPSHQVTQMGQEVILRCVPISNHLYFYWYRQILGQKVEFLVSFYNNEISEKSEIFDDQFSVERPDGSNFTLKIRSTKLEDSAMYFCASNTGSEQFFGPGTRLTVL.

V is TRBV28 and J is TRBJ2-7, with TRBD1 matching over 9 bases. Germline V gene sequence: CDR1 MDHEN, CDR2 SYDVKM. With V trimmed by 6 bases and J by 5 bases, 8 bases remained unmatched. This CDR3 comprises 14 residues. This CDR3 reads CASRSTGGWNEQYF. DNA of the CDR3: TGTGCCAGCAGATCTACAGGGGGCTGGAACGAGCAGTACTTC.

This chain connects TRBV19 to TRBJ2-7; D is unresolved. Germline V CDR1 and CDR2: LNHDA, SQIVND (reference sequence). This CDR3 contains 15 residues. V shed 4 bases and J shed 3 bases, with 16 bases lying between them. CDR3 in DNA: TGTGCCAGTAGTAGATCCCGGGCCACCAACTACGAGCAGTACTTC. This gives the protein CASSRSRATNYEQYF.

This rearrangement joins TRBV5-5 to TRBJ1-3; D is ambiguous. This CDR3 has 13 residues. Trimming removed 6 bases at V and 2 bases at J, with 9 bases between. CDR1 and CDR2 from the germline V gene are SGHKS and YYEKEE (reference sequence). The DNA for the CDR3 is TGTGCCAGCACCCGGGCCCCTGGAAACACCATATATTTT. Protein product: CASTRAPGNTIYF.

CDR3 protein: CASSLGNGFYCGYTF. The CDR3 nucleotides read TGTGCCAGCAGCTTGGGAAACGGCTTTTACTGTGGCTACACCTTC. The chain employs TRBV5-4 and TRBJ1-2; no clear D gene. Per germline, CDR1 SGHNT and CDR2 YYREEE (reference sequence). With 0 bases removed from V and 7 bases from J, the gap between germline ends came to 16 bases. This CDR3 has 15 amino acids.

In DNA form, the CDR3 reads TGTGCCAGCAGTGGGTCGAGGGGGCTCTATGGCTACACCTTC. This encodes CASSGSRGLYGYTF. The V gene is TRBV6-1, the J gene TRBJ1-2, with 7 bases fitting TRBD1. V lost 4 bases, J lost 4 bases, and 6 bases stayed unmatched. The CDR3 consists of 14 residues. CDR1 and CDR2 from the germline V gene are MNHNS and SASEGT.

The chain links TRBV7-3 to TRBJ2-3; 10 bases are a match to TRBD2. This CDR3 is 15 amino acids long. Per germline, CDR1 SGHTA and CDR2 FQGTGA. The V and J ends lost 1 base and 4 bases, in that order; junction bases with no gene match: 2. This CDR3 is CASSLIAGGSDTQYF. The DNA of the CDR3 is TGTGCCAGCAGCTTAATAGCGGGGGGTTCAGATACGCAGTATTTT.

The V call is TRBV10-1, the J call TRBJ2-5; the D gene is possibly TRBD1 (6 bases). CDR3 length: 15 amino acids. Trimming pared 2 bases from V and 1 base from J, leaving 11 bases between. Germline V gene lookup returns CDR1 WNHNN and CDR2 SYGVQD (reference sequence). The CDR3 DNA sequence: TGCGCCAGCAGTGAGACAGGGATCGGCCAAGAGACCCAGTACTTC. Amino acid sequence: CASSETGIGQETQYF.

This chain joins TRBV7-3 and TRBJ2-1; TRBD2 agrees at 11 bases. This CDR3 comprises 17 residues. Per the germline V gene, CDR1 is SGHTA and CDR2 is FQGTGA. V was clipped by 0 bases and J by 10 bases; unmatched bases: 11. The CDR3 sequence: CASSLTGTSGNRGEQFF. The CDR3 bases are TGTGCCAGCAGCTTAACGGGGACTAGCGGAAATCGAGGCGAGCAGTTCTTC.

This clone appeared a single time. This sequence joins TRBV7-2 and TRBJ1-2; D ambiguous. The CDR3 is made up of 14 amino acids. Trimming pared 2 bases from V and 1 base from J, leaving 8 bases between. CDR1 and CDR2 from the germline V gene are SGHTA and FQGNSA. The CDR3 nucleotides read TGTGCCAGCAGCTTATTGACTGTTAACTATGGCTACACCTTC. It is translated as CASSLLTVNYGYTF.

This CDR3 is CAISSGFQGYTF. In DNA, the CDR3 is TGTGCCATCAGTTCAGGGTTTCAAGGCTACACCTTC. The chain joins TRBV10-3 to TRBJ1-2, with TRBD1 as a possible D gene (5 bases). Germline V gene data show CDR1 as ENHRY and CDR2 as SYGVKD. V lost 5 bases and J 8 bases, leaving 12 bases between the germline ends. The CDR3 runs 12 residues.

The chain recombines TRBV18 with TRBJ2-7; D gene unclear. This CDR3 region has 14 residues. Germline V lookup: CDR1 KGHSH, CDR2 LQKENI. The V gene lost 5 bases and the J gene lost 6 bases, with 17 bases spanning the gap. The CDR3 loop is CASSKDIQGSEQYF. CDR3 nucleotide sequence: TGTGCCAGCTCAAAAGACATCCAAGGGTCCGAGCAGTACTTC.

This chain uses TRBV6-1 with TRBJ1-3; TRBD1 might be the D (6 bases). Trimming cost V 6 bases and J 0 bases, with 12 bases left between them. The CDR3 covers 15 residues. The germline CDR1 and CDR2 sequences are MNHNS and SASEGT. CDR3 nucleotides: TGTGCCAGCAGCGGGACACTTATCTCTGGAAACACCATATATTTT. Protein product: CASSGTLISGNTIYF.

The rearrangement joins TRBV9 to TRBJ2-3, with TRBD1 as a possible D gene (6 bases). Germline lookup yields CDR1 SGDLS and CDR2 YYNGEE. This CDR3 is 16 amino acids long. V was clipped by 6 bases and J by 3 bases, with 20 bases between them. The CDR3: CASTRFGTPITDTQYF. The CDR3 nucleotides are TGTGCCAGCACCCGCTTCGGGACACCAATTACAGATACGCAGTATTTT.

This clone was observed a handful of times. The chain links TRBV18 to TRBJ1-2, with 7 bases aligning to TRBD1. With 5 bases clipped from V and 6 bases from J, the junction kept 12 bases outside the gene matches. The CDR3 consists of 15 residues. The germline V gene has CDR1 KGHSH and CDR2 LQKENI. In nucleotides, the CDR3 is TGTGCCAGCTCAATCACTGTAACAGGGGAGCATGGCTACACCTTC. Residues: CASSITVTGEHGYTF.

The chain links TRBV5-1 to TRBJ1-5; D perhaps matches TRBD1 (5 bases). CDR1 SGHRS and CDR2 YFSETQ come from the germline V gene. V was trimmed by 7 bases and J by 2 bases, leaving 25 bases between them. The CDR3 consists of 18 residues. CDR3 loop: CASRLRQGTARRNQPQHF. In nucleotides, the CDR3 is TGCGCCAGCCGCCTGCGCCAAGGGACTGCTCGTCGCAATCAGCCCCAGCATTTT.

V and J are TRBV5-6 and TRBJ1-4; D may be TRBD1 (5 bases). Trimming shortened V by 1 base and J by 5 bases, and 9 bases separated the two germline ends. The CDR3 runs 14 residues. In germline, CDR1 is SGHDT, CDR2 YYEEEE. The DNA for the CDR3 is TGTGCCAGCAGCTTGACCGGGGGAAATGAAAAACTGTTTTTT. It encodes CASSLTGGNEKLFF. The whole variable domain, filled in from reference TRBV5-6 and TRBJ1-4, reads DAGVTQSPTHLIKTRGQQVTLRCSPKSGHDTVSWYQQALGQGPQFIFQYYEEEERQRGNFPDRFSGHQFPNYSSELNVNALLLGDSALYLCASSLTGGNEKLFFGSGTQLSVL.

This clone was counted only a few times. The gene calls are TRBV7-9 and TRBJ1-2, with no clear D. Trimming took 5 bases from V and 2 from J, leaving 9 bases between them. The germline gives CDR1 SEHNR, CDR2 FQNEAQ (reference sequence). The CDR3 is 13 residues long. The DNA for the CDR3 is TGTGCCAGCAGCGGCGGGGAGAACTATGGCTACACCTTC. Translation: CASSGGENYGYTF.

V usage is TRBV4-2 and J usage is TRBJ1-2; possible D gene TRBD1, 6 bases. Trimming stripped 4 bases from V and 3 bases from J, with 9 bases between. Germline loops: CDR1 LGHNA, CDR2 YNFKEQ. The CDR3 is 13 residues long. CDR3 in amino acids: CASSPGQYYGYTF. CDR3 in DNA: TGTGCCAGCAGCCCCGGACAGTACTATGGCTACACCTTC.

The V gene is TRBV5-1, the J gene TRBJ1-1; D gene uncertain. The CDR3 covers 15 residues. Germline loops: CDR1 SGHRS, CDR2 YFSETQ. The germline V and J ends were trimmed by 0 bases and 2 bases, with 11 bases remaining between them. CDR3 protein: CASSLAWQPNTEAFF. The DNA of the CDR3 is TGCGCCAGCAGCTTGGCATGGCAGCCTAACACTGAAGCTTTCTTT.

The CDR3 is CASTPQQGQPQHF. The CDR3 nucleotides read TGTGCCAGCACCCCCCAACAGGGTCAGCCCCAGCATTTT. The chain uses TRBV6-5 and TRBJ1-5; a possible D gene is TRBD1 (6 bases). The germline V and J ends were trimmed by 7 bases and 6 bases, with 13 bases remaining between them. Germline V lookup: CDR1 MNHEY, CDR2 SVGAGI. This CDR3 has 13 amino acids.

The V and J genes are TRBV7-2 and TRBJ2-3, with 14 bases fitting TRBD2. This CDR3 is built from 17 residues. CDR1 SGHTA and CDR2 FQGNSA come from the germline V gene. V shed 4 bases and J 4 bases; nucleotides not matched to a gene: 7. The CDR3 DNA sequence: TGTGCCAGCAGCTCCCGGTTGACTAGCGGGGGGGCAGATACGCAGTATTTT. Its protein is CASSSRLTSGGADTQYF.

The rearrangement joins TRBV5-1 to TRBJ2-7, with TRBD1 identical over 9 bases. Germline V gene data show CDR1 as SGHRS and CDR2 as YFSETQ. J gave up 2 bases and V 6 bases, and 6 bases lay outside the gene matches. The CDR3 is 14 residues long. CDR3: CASKQGASPYEQYF. The CDR3 nucleotides read TGCGCCAGCAAACAGGGGGCGTCACCCTACGAGCAGTACTTC. Full variable domain (outside the CDR3, taken from reference TRBV5-1 and TRBJ2-7): KAGVTQTPRYLIKTRGQQVTLSCSPISGHRSVSWYQQTPGQGLQFLFEYFSETQRNKGNFPGRFSGRQFSNSRSEMNVSTLELGDSALYLCASKQGASPYEQYFGPGTRLTVT.

This clone was counted a single time. This chain links TRBV4-1 with TRBJ1-4; D is undetermined. Trimming cost V 1 base and J 0 bases, with 9 bases left between them. Germline assignment: CDR1 MGHRA and CDR2 YSYEKL. CDR3 length: 16 amino acids. The CDR3 region is CASSQGRRSTNEKLFF. Here the CDR3 DNA reads TGCGCCAGCAGCCAAGGCCGGAGATCAACTAATGAAAAACTGTTTTTT.

In the case of this clone: Other nucleotide sequences from this sample produce the same CDR3. The J gene is TRBJ2-7, the V gene TRBV11-2; no firm D call. This CDR3 spans 11 amino acids. V lost 5 bases, J lost 0 bases, and 2 bases lay in between. In germline, CDR1 is SGHAT, CDR2 FQNNGV. CDR3 DNA: TGTGCCAGCAGCCCCTCCTACGAGCAGTACTTC. This sequence encodes CASSPSYEQYF.

CDR3 amino acids: CASSLFGDRSSYNSPLHF. The CDR3 DNA reads as TGTGCCAGCAGTTTATTCGGGGACAGGAGCTCCTATAATTCACCCCTCCACTTT. This chain links TRBV27 with TRBJ1-6; 8 bases match TRBD1. The CDR3 is 18 residues long. Germline trimming cut 1 base from V and 0 bases from J; bases unmatched to any gene: 5. The V gene's germline CDR1 is MNHEY and CDR2 SMNVEV (reference sequence).

The genes are TRBV7-2 and TRBJ2-7; possibly TRBD2 for D (6 bases). The CDR3 sequence is 14 residues long. Germline CDR1 is SGHTA and CDR2 is FQGNSA. Trimming pared 1 base from V and 7 bases from J, leaving 14 bases between. CDR3 sequence reads: CASSLDSGVGEQYF. CDR3 DNA sequence: TGTGCCAGCAGCTTAGATTCGGGGGTTGGTGAGCAGTACTTC.

The genes are TRBV5-1 and TRBJ1-1; D might be TRBD1 (5 bases). The CDR3 runs to 14 residues. Germline V gene sequence: CDR1 SGHRS, CDR2 YFSETQ. The V gene lost 3 bases and the J gene lost 7 bases, with 16 bases spanning the gap. The CDR3: CASSSHGQGGEAFF. CDR3 coding DNA: TGCGCCAGCAGCTCGCATGGGCAGGGCGGTGAAGCTTTCTTT.

The CDR3 DNA follows: TGCGCCAGCAGCTCATCTAGCGGGGGTTACGAGCAGTACTTC. This codes for CASSSSSGGYEQYF. V and J are TRBV5-1 and TRBJ2-7; 10 nucleotides match TRBD2. This CDR3 is 14 amino acids long. Germline V lookup: CDR1 SGHRS, CDR2 YFSETQ. Trimming removed 3 bases from V and 4 bases from J; junction bases left unmatched: 4.

The chain carries TRBV19 and TRBJ2-1, with 10 bases fitting TRBD2. The CDR3 loop spans 16 amino acids. In germline, CDR1 is LNHDA, CDR2 SQIVND (reference sequence). V was pared by 6 bases and J by 2 bases, with 7 bases of the junction left unmatched. The CDR3 DNA reads as TGTGCCAGTAGCAAGATACTAGCGGGAACCTACAATGAGCAGTTCTTC. Translating gives CASSKILAGTYNEQFF. Filled out from reference TRBV19 and TRBJ2-1, the complete variable domain reads DGGITQSPKYLFRKEGQNVTLSCEQNLNHDAMYWYRQDPGQGLRLIYYSQIVNDFQKGDIAEGYSVSREKKESFPLTVTSAQKNPTAFYLCASSKILAGTYNEQFFGPGTRLTVL.

This chain connects TRBV11-2 to TRBJ1-3; D remains unclear. This CDR3 contains 17 residues. The V gene lost 4 bases and the J gene lost 0 bases, with 16 bases spanning the gap. CDR1 and CDR2 from the germline V gene are SGHAT and FQNNGV. The DNA for the CDR3 is TGTGCCAGCAGCTCCCGGGCCATCCGAGGCTCTGGAAACACCATATATTTT. The encoded protein is CASSSRAIRGSGNTIYF.

The chain has TRBV2 and TRBJ1-1, with D possibly being TRBD1 (6 bases). This CDR3 contains 13 residues. Germline assignment: CDR1 SNHLY and CDR2 FYNNEI. The V and J ends lost 6 bases and 7 bases respectively, with 15 bases between them. The DNA for the CDR3 is TGTGCCAGCAGCTATGGGGGGCTTGGTGAAGCTTTCTTT. This encodes CASSYGGLGEAFF.